This T cell receptor beta chain was observed in a study of T-cell reconstitution after alpha-beta-depleted transplantation in children. Unique molecular identifiers were incorporated into the prepared TCRbeta library. TCRdb reanalysed the PCR reads using MiXCR and keeps one entry per CDR3 protein. The sample includes roughly 500,000 distinct CDR3 sequences, 30% to 35% of them seen just once. This clonotype was counted between two and nine times. With 4 bases clipped from V and 6 bases from J, the junction kept 10 bases outside the gene matches. The CDR3 runs 15 residues. CDR1 SGHRS and CDR2 YFSETQ come from the germline V gene.

The TCR comes from a human donor who donated a stem cell graft to a child with aplastic anemia. Sample: PBMCs from the stem cell graft donor, taken from the stem cell graft. The J gene is TRBJ2-3, the V gene TRBV5-1; 8 nucleotides align to TRBD2. As DNA, the CDR3 is TGCGCCAGCAGCAGCGGGAGTCACTCCACCGATACGCAGTATTTT. It specifies CASSSGSHSTDTQYF.